The entry below describes one TCR beta chain. Its antigen is not identified. This sample was included in a study of T-cell memory formation after mild COVID-19. As for the study in general: The TCR clusters were mostly specific to one donor. Study results and caveats: Prior to infection, memory already included some responding clones, suggesting cross-reactive memory joined. Chiefly within CM and EM were the contracting CD4+ clones; CD8+ ones were within EMRA. Contracting clones from day 15 to 85 showed balanced CD4/CD8; later expanders favored CD4+.

Germline V gene lookup returns CDR1 SGHTS and CDR2 YDEGEE. The CDR3 is made up of 17 amino acids. The V and J ends lost 0 bases and 5 bases respectively, with 17 bases between them. TCRdb recomputed calls from the 5' RACE reads with MiXCR, one row per CDR3 protein. The table has approximately 450,000 distinct CDR3 sequences, roughly 18% seen once. Sequencing input: PBMCs or a T cell subset sorted from them (not recorded which). This receptor was taken from an adult woman who had mild COVID-19 (a few samples of this study predate the infection). Cell type and time point are not known. The chain has TRBV5-8 and TRBJ2-2; D is unresolved. The DNA for the CDR3 is TGTGCCAGCAGCTTGGAGTCTAGGACCGAAGCGACCGGGGAGCTGTTTTTT. Translating gives CASSLESRTEATGELFF.